This T cell receptor (beta chain) was profiled in a study of blood T cell repertoires in COVID-19. Profiled with immunoSEQ multiplex PCR; TCRdb holds only in-frame clones, not every one. The table records around 250,000 clones, over 80% of them present only once. With 2 bases removed from V and 4 bases from J, the gap between germline ends came to 11 bases. The CDR3 is made up of 14 amino acids. The germline V gene has CDR1 KGHSH and CDR2 LQKENI. The rearrangement links TRBV18 to TRBJ2-5; D is possibly TRBD2 (7 bases). The source is a man between 25 and 39 years old who had recovered from COVID-19. Sequencing input: peripheral blood. CDR3 sequence (DNA): TGTGCCAGCTCACCAGGCGGGGGCGGAGAGACCCAGTACTTC. Protein sequence: CASSPGGGGETQYF.